In this sample, the clone carrying this TCR beta chain turned up a few times. The sample is drawn from a study of early T cells in non-severe SARS-CoV-2 infection. Overall study context: Sequencing was performed on bulk RNA from unsorted whole blood, leaving chains unpaired.

Individual cDNA molecules received unique molecular identifiers during library preparation. In TCRdb, the 5' RACE reads were re-called with MiXCR into one record per CDR3 protein. The sample has roughly 93,000 distinct CDR3 sequences, approximately 11% seen once; the top ten hold around 5.4%. The CDR3 extends over 14 amino acids. The V gene's germline CDR1 is SGHVS and CDR2 FQNEAQ. J was trimmed by 6 bases and V by 3 bases; bases with no gene match: 4. The sequenced sample consisted of whole blood. V is TRBV7-8 and J is TRBJ2-2; 7 bases map to TRBD2. The sequence came from an adult who was a healthcare worker with PCR-confirmed SARS-CoV-2 infection or an uninfected control (not recorded which). The CDR3 spells CASSFPGLAGELFF. The CDR3 DNA sequence: TGTGCCAGCAGCTTCCCCGGACTAGCCGGGGAGCTGTTTTTT.